Included here is one T cell receptor beta chain sequence, with context. Generated by immunoSEQ multiplex PCR, the TCRdb table keeps only in-frame clones and is missing some. The sample carries some 180,000 clones, 81% recorded once. The data are from a study of blood T cell repertoires in COVID-19. Trimming cost V 3 bases and J 2 bases; bases outside gene matches: 4. From germline, CDR1 is KGHSH and CDR2 LQKENI. The CDR3 consists of 15 residues. This receptor was obtained from a woman aged 80 or over with COVID-19, enrolled during active disease. The rearrangement links TRBV18 to TRBJ2-3; TRBD2 matches 8 bases. The sequencing input was peripheral blood. The CDR3 nucleotides are TGTGCCAGCTCACCGATCGGGGGGGCCACAGATACGCAGTATTTT. Translating gives CASSPIGGATDTQYF.